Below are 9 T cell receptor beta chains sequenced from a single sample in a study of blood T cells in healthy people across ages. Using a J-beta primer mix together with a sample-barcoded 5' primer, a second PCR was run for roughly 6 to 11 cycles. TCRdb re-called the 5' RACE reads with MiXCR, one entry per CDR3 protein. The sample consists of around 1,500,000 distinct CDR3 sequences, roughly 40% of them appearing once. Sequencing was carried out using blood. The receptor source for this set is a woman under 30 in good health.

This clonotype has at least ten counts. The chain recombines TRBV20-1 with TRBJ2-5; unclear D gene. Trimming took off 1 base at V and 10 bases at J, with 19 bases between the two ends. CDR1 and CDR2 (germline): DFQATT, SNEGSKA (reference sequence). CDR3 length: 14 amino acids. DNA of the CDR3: TGCAGTGCTAGAGTGAGGACGCCGTATACGGGCCAGTACTTC. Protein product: CSARVRTPYTGQYF.

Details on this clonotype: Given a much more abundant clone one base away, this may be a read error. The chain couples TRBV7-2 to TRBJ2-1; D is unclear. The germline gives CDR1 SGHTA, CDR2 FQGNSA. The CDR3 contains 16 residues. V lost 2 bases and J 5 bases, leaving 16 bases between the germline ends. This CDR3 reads CASSLSLGGWNNEQFF. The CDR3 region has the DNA TGTGCCAGCAGCTTAAGCCTCGGTGGCTGGAACAATGAGCAGTTCTTC.

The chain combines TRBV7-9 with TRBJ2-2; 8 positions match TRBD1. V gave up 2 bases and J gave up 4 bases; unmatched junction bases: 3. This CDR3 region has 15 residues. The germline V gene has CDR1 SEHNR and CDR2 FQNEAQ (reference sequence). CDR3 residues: CASSLTTGVTGELFF. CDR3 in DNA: TGTGCCAGCAGCTTAACGACAGGGGTCACCGGGGAGCTGTTTTTT.

The CDR3 coding sequence is TGTGCCAGCAGCGTCGGGACAGCCCCCTCCTACGAGCAGTACTTC. Protein: CASSVGTAPSYEQYF. The V call is TRBV9, the J call TRBJ2-7, with TRBD1 matching 7 bases. Germline V lookup: CDR1 SGDLS, CDR2 YYNGEE. Trimming removed 2 bases from V and 0 bases from J; junction bases left unmatched: 5. The CDR3 runs to 15 residues.

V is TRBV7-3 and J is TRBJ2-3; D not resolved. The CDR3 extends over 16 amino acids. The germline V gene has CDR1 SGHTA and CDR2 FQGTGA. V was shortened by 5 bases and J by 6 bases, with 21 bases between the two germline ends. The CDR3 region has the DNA TGTGCCAGCAGCCTCAAAGGACGGTCCGCTTTGGATACGCAGTATTTT. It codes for CASSLKGRSALDTQYF. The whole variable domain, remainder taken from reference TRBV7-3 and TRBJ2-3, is GAGVSQTPSNKVTEKGKYVELRCDPISGHTALYWYRQSLGQGPEFLIYFQGTGAADDSGLPNDRFFAVRPEGSVSTLKIQRTERGDSAVYLCASSLKGRSALDTQYFGPGTRLTVL.

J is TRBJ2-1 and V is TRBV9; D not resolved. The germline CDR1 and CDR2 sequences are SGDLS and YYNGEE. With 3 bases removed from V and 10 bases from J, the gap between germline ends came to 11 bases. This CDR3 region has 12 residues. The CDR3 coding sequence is TGTGCCAGCAGCGGTCTAACCTACGAGCAGTTCTTC. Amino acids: CASSGLTYEQFF.

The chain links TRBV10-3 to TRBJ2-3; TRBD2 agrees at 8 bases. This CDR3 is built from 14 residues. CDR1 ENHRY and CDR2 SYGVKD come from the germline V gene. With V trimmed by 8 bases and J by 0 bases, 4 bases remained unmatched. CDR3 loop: CAIQAGVSTDTQYF. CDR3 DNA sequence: TGTGCCATCCAAGCGGGAGTTAGCACAGATACGCAGTATTTT.

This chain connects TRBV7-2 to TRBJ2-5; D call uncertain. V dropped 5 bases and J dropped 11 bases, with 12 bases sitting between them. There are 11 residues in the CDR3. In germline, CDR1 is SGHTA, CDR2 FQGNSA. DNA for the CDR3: TGTGCCAGCAGCCCCATGGATGAGCAGTACTTC. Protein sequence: CASSPMDEQYF.

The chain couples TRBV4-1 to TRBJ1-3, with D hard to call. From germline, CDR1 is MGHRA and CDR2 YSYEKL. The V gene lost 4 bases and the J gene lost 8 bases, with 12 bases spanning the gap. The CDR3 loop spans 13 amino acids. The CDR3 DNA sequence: TGCGCCAGCAGCCTATCGTTTTGGGACACCATATATTTT. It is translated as CASSLSFWDTIYF.